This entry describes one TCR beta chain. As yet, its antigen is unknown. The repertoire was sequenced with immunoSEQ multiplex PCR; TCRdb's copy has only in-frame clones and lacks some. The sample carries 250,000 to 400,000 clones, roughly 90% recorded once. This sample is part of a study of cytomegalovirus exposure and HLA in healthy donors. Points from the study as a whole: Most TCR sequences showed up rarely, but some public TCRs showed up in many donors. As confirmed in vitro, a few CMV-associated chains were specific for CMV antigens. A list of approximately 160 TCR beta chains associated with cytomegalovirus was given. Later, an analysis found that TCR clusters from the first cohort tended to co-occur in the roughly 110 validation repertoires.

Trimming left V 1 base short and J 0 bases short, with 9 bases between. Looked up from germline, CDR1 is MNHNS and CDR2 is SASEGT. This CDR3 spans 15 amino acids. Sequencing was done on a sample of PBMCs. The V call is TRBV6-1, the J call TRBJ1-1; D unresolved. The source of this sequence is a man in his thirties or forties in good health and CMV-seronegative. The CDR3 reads CASSEVLKVNTEAFF. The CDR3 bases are TGTGCCAGCAGTGAAGTACTAAAGGTGAACACTGAAGCTTTCTTT.